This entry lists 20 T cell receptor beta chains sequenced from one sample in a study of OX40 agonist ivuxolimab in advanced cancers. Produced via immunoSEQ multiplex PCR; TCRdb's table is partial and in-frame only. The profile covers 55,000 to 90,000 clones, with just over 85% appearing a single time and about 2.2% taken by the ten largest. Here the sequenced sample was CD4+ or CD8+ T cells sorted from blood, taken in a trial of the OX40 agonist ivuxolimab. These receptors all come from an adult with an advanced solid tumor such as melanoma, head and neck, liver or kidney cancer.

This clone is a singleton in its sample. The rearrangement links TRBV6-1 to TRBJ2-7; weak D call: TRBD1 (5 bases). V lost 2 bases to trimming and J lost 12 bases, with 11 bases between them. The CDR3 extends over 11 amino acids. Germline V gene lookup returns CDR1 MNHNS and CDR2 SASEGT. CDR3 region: CASSERRVPYF. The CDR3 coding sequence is TGTGCCAGCAGTGAACGCAGGGTCCCGTACTTC.

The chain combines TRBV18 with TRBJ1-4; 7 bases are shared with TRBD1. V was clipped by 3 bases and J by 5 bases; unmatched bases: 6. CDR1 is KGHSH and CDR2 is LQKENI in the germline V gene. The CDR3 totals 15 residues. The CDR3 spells CASSPNPTGNEKLFF. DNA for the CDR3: TGTGCCAGCTCACCGAATCCGACAGGGAATGAAAAACTGTTTTTT.

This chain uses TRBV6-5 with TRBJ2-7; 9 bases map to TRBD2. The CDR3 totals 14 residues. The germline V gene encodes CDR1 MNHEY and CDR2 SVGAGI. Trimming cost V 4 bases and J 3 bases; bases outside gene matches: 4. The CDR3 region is CASSLGLANYEQYF. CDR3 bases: TGTGCCAGCAGTTTAGGACTAGCGAACTACGAGCAGTACTTC.

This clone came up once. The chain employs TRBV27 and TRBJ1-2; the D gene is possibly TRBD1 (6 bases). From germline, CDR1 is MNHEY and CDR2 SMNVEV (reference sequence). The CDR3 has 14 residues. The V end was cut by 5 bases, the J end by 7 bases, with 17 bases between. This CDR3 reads CASSPLGGAGGYTF. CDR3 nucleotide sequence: TGTGCCAGCAGTCCCCTGGGGGGGGCAGGTGGCTACACCTTC.

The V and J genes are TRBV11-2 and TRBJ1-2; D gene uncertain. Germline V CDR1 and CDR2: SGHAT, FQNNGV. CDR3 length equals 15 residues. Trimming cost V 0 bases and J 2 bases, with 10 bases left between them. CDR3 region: CASSLDRLTNYGYTF. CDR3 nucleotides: TGTGCCAGCAGCTTAGATCGACTAACCAACTATGGCTACACCTTC.

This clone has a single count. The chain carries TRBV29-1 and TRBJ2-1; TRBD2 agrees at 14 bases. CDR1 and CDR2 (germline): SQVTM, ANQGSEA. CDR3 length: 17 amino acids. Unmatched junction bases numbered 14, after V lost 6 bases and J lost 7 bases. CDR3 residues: CSVSGLAGGTTTNEQFF. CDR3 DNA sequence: TGCAGCGTCTCCGGACTAGCGGGAGGAACCACGACGAATGAGCAGTTCTTC.

The CDR3, as DNA: TGTGCCAGCAGCTTGGGCGTAGACACAGATACGCAGTATTTT. Protein: CASSLGVDTDTQYF. The J gene is TRBJ2-3, the V gene TRBV7-9, with no clear D. The germline CDR1 and CDR2 sequences are SEHNR and FQNEAQ (reference sequence). Trimming left V 3 bases short and J 2 bases short, with 9 bases between. The CDR3 covers 14 residues. Full variable domain (missing parts from reference TRBV7-9 and TRBJ2-3): DTGVSQNPRHKITKRGQNVTFRCDPISEHNRLYWYRQTLGQGPEFLTYFQNEAQLEKSRLLSDRFSAERPKGSFSTLEIQRTEQGDSAMYLCASSLGVDTDTQYFGPGTRLTVL.

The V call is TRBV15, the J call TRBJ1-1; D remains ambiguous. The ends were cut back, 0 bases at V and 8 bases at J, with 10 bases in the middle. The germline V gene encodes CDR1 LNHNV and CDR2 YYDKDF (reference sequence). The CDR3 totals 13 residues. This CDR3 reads CATSRDPGREAFF. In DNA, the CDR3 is TGTGCCACCAGCAGAGATCCCGGCAGGGAAGCTTTCTTT.

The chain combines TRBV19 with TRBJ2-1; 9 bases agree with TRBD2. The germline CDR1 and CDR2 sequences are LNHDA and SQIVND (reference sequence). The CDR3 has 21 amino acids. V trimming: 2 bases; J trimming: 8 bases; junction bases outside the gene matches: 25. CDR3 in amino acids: CASSIRGVSLAGRKGRDEQFF. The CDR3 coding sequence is TGTGCCAGTAGTATAAGGGGCGTGTCACTAGCGGGCAGAAAAGGGCGGGATGAGCAGTTCTTC.

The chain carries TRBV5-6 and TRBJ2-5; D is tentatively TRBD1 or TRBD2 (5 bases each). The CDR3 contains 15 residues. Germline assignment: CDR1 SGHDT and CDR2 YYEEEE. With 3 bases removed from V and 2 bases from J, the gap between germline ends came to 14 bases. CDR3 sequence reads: CASSWGSGIQETQYF. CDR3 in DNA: TGTGCCAGCAGCTGGGGGTCGGGTATACAAGAGACCCAGTACTTC.

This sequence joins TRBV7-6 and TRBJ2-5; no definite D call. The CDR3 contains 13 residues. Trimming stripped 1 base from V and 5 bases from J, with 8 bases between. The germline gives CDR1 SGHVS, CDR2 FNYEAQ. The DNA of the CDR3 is TGTGCCAGCAGCTTAGTAAGGACGGAGACCCAGTACTTC. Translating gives CASSLVRTETQYF.

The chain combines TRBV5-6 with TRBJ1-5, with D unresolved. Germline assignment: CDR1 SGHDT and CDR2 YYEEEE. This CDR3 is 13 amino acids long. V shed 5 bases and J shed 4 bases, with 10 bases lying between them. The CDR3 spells CASSSGVNQPQHF. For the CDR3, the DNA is TGTGCCAGCAGTTCGGGAGTAAATCAGCCCCAGCATTTT.

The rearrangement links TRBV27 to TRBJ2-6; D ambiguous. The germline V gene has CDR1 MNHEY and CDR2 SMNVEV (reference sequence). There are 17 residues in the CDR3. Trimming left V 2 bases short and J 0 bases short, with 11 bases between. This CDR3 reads CASSLTAGDSGANVLTF. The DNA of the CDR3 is TGTGCCAGCAGTTTAACCGCTGGGGACTCTGGGGCCAACGTCCTGACTTTC.

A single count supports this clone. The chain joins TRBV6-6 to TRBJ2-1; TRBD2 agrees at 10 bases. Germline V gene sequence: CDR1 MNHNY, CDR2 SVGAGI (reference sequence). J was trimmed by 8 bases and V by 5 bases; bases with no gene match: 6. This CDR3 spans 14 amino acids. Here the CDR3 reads CASSRVGTSDEQFF. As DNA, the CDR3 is TGTGCCAGCAGTAGGGTAGGGACTAGCGATGAGCAGTTCTTC.

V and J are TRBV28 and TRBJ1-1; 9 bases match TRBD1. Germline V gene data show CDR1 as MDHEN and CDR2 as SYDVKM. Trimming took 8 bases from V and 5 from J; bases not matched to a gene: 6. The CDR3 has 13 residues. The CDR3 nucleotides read TGTGCCAGCCTCGGGACAGGGCGGACTGAAGCTTTCTTT. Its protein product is CASLGTGRTEAFF.

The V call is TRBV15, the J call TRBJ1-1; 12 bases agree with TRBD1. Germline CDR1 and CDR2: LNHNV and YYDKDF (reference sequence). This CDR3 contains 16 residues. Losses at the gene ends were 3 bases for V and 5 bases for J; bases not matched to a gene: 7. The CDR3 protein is CATSSRDRGLRTEAFF. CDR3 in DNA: TGTGCCACCAGCAGCCGGGACAGGGGGCTGAGAACTGAAGCTTTCTTT.

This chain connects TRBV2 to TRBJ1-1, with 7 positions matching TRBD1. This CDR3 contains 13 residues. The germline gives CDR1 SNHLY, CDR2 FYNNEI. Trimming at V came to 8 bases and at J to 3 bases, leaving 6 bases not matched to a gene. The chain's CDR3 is CASGGGGYTEAFF. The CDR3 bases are TGTGCCAGCGGAGGGGGCGGCTACACTGAAGCTTTCTTT.

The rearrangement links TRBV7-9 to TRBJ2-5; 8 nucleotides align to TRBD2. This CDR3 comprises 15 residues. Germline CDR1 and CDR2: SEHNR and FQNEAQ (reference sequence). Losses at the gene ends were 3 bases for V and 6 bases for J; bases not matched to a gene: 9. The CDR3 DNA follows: TGTGCCAGCAGCTTCTCTCGGGAGGGCCCAAAGACCCAGTACTTC. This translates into CASSFSREGPKTQYF.

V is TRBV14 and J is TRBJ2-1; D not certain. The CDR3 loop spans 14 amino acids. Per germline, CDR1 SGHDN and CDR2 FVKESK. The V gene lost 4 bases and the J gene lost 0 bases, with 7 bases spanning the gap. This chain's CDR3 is CASSPGSSYNEQFF. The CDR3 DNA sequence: TGTGCCAGCAGCCCCGGATCCTCCTACAATGAGCAGTTCTTC.

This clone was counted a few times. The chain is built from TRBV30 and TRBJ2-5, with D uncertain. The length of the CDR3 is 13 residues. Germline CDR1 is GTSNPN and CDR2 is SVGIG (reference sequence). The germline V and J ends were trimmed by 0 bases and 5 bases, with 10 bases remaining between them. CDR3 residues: CAWSVSRVETQYF. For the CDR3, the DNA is TGTGCCTGGAGTGTAAGTAGGGTGGAGACCCAGTACTTC.